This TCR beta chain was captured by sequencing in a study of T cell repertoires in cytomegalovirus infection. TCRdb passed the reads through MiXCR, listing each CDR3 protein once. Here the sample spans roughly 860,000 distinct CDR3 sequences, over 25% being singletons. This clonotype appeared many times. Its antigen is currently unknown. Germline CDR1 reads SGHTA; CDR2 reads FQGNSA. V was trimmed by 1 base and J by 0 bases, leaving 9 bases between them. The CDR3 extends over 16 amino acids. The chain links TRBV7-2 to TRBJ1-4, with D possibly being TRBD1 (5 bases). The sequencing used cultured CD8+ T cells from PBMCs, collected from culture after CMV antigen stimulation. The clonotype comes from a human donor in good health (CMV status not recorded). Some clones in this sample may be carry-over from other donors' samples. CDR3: CASSLGQIATNEKLFF. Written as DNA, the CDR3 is TGTGCCAGCAGCTTAGGACAGATTGCAACTAATGAAAAACTGTTTTTT. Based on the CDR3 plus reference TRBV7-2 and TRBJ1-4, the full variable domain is GAGVSQSPSNKVTEKGKDVELRCDPISGHTALYWYRQSLGQGLEFLIYFQGNSAPDKSGLPSDRFSAERTGGSVSTLTIQRTQQEDSAVYLCASSLGQIATNEKLFFGSGTQLSVL.